Given below is one T cell receptor (beta chain) in context. What it binds is not known. Its ends do not fully match the called genes, so a read error is possible. This sample was taken from a study of beta chain features in type 1 diabetes. This CDR3 is 12 amino acids long. Per germline, CDR1 SNHLY and CDR2 FYNNEI. Sequencing targeted expressed TCRB transcripts, as all isolated RNA had been reverse transcribed. Some clones are missing from TCRdb's copy, which holds only in-frame ones; the method was immunoSEQ multiplex PCR. The data contain about 660,000 clones, about 14% of them singletons. Via the markers CD45RO/CCR7/CD25/CD127/CD95/CD27, stem cell-like memory, regulatory, central memory and naive CD4+ cells were sorted. Study-wide results and caveats: Type 1 diabetes patients showed a moderate but significant shortening of TCRB CDR3s in all four CD4+ subsets.

V usage is TRBV2 and J usage is TRBJ2-7; 7 nucleotides match TRBD2. This sequence originates from a man aged 18 to 30 with type 1 diabetes. The sequenced material came from naive CD4+ T cells from blood. CDR3 in amino acids: CASREAGYEQYF. The DNA of the CDR3 is TGTGCCAGCAGGGAAGCGGGGTACGAGCAGTACTTC.